Listed below are T cell receptor beta chains from one sample, sequenced in a study of post-analysis software for immune sequencing data. TCRdb processed the PCR reads anew with MiXCR; each CDR3 protein has one entry. The table shows about 760,000 distinct CDR3 sequences, with roughly 29% occurring only once. Sequencing was performed on blood. Every receptor here comes from a girl aged 5-17 years with multiple sclerosis. CDR3s include the opening cysteine and the closing phenylalanine or tryptophan. Each record gives: clone size, J gene, V gene, D gene, CDR3 DNA, CDR3 protein. A D gene is named only where the DNA matches it firmly. Expanded clones get a size class; other rows say once, few or many, or leave the size out.

clone size: .
J gene: TRBJ2-1
V gene: TRBV5-1
D gene: .
CDR3 DNA: TGCGCCAGCAGCTTGGGTAGCTCCTACAATGTGCAGTTCTTC
CDR3 protein: CASSLGSSYNVQFF

clone size: .
J gene: TRBJ2-7
V gene: TRBV6-8
D gene: .
CDR3 DNA: TGTGCCAGGGGCCACCACGAGCAGTACTTC
CDR3 protein: CARGHHEQYF

clone size: once
J gene: TRBJ2-3
V gene: TRBV20-1
D gene: TRBD1
CDR3 DNA: TGCAATGCTCATGGACAGGGCCAAAAAGATACGCAGTATTTT
CDR3 protein: CNAHGQGQKDTQYF

clone size: few
J gene: TRBJ1-6
V gene: TRBV7-2
D gene: .
CDR3 DNA: TGTGCCAGCAGCTTTCGCGGCGAGAATTCACCCCTCCACTTT
CDR3 protein: CASSFRGENSPLHF

clone size: few
J gene: TRBJ1-1
V gene: TRBV15
D gene: TRBD1
CDR3 DNA: TGTGCCACCAGACAGGACAGGGGACGGTCTGAGGCTTTCTTT
CDR3 protein: CATRQDRGRSEAFF

clone size: .
J gene: TRBJ1-1
V gene: TRBV29-1
D gene: .
CDR3 DNA: TGCACCACCAATCTAGGGGACACTGAAGCTTTCTTT
CDR3 protein: CTTNLGDTEAFF

clone size: many
J gene: TRBJ1-2
V gene: TRBV20-1
D gene: .
CDR3 DNA: TGCAGTGTGCGCCTGAACAACTATGGCTACACCTTC
CDR3 protein: CSVRLNNYGYTF

clone size: .
J gene: TRBJ2-3
V gene: TRBV9
D gene: .
CDR3 DNA: TGTGCCAGCAGCGTAGGCTGGACGGGTAGCACAGATACGCAGTATTTT
CDR3 protein: CASSVGWTGSTDTQYF

clone size: .
J gene: TRBJ2-5
V gene: TRBV12-3/TRBV12-4
D gene: .
CDR3 DNA: TGTGCCAGCAGTTTATTCCCTACACAGGAGACCCAGTACTTC
CDR3 protein: CASSLFPTQETQYF

clone size: few
J gene: TRBJ2-5
V gene: TRBV7-2
D gene: .
CDR3 DNA: TGTGCCAGCAGCCCCATTGAGCAGACCCAGTACTTC
CDR3 protein: CASSPIEQTQYF

clone size: few
J gene: TRBJ2-2
V gene: TRBV6-6
D gene: .
CDR3 DNA: TGTGCCGCTGGGGTATTAGGGGCGGGCACCAGGGAGCTGTTTTTT
CDR3 protein: CAAGVLGAGTRELFF

clone size: .
J gene: TRBJ1-4
V gene: TRBV4-1
D gene: .
CDR3 DNA: TGCGCCAGCAGCCAATCGGGACCTAATGAAAAACTGTTTTTT
CDR3 protein: CASSQSGPNEKLFF

clone size: .
J gene: TRBJ1-1
V gene: TRBV7-8
D gene: .
CDR3 DNA: TGTGCCAGCAGCGTTACGGGCAAAGGACTCAACACTGAAGCTTTCTTT
CDR3 protein: CASSVTGKGLNTEAFF

clone size: .
J gene: TRBJ2-5
V gene: TRBV20-1
D gene: TRBD1
CDR3 DNA: TGCAGTTACCTACTCCTCAGGGGGCAAGAGACCCAGTACTTC
CDR3 protein: CSYLLLRGQETQYF

clone size: .
J gene: TRBJ2-3
V gene: TRBV12-3/TRBV12-4
D gene: .
CDR3 DNA: TGTGCCAGCAGTCGGGACACCCGCACAGATGCGCAGTATTTT
CDR3 protein: CASSRDTRTDAQYF

clone size: .
J gene: TRBJ2-3
V gene: TRBV28
D gene: .
CDR3 DNA: TGTGCCAGCGGGCCGGGGGGCACAGATACGCAGTATTTT
CDR3 protein: CASGPGGTDTQYF

clone size: many
J gene: TRBJ2-5
V gene: TRBV28
D gene: TRBD2
CDR3 DNA: TGTGCCAGCAGTCCTTGGGGGGGAATAGGCGAGACCCAGTACTTC
CDR3 protein: CASSPWGGIGETQYF

clone size: .
J gene: TRBJ1-1
V gene: TRBV20-1
D gene: TRBD1
CDR3 DNA: TGCAGTGCTTCTCAGGGGGGGAGGACTGAAGCTTTCTTT
CDR3 protein: CSASQGGRTEAFF

clone size: .
J gene: TRBJ2-3
V gene: TRBV10-3
D gene: TRBD2
CDR3 DNA: TGTGCCATCAGTGAGTCGACTAGCGGGAAACGGGGGGAGCAGTATTTT
CDR3 protein: CAISESTSGKRGEQYF

clone size: few
J gene: TRBJ2-1
V gene: TRBV28
D gene: .
CDR3 DNA: TGTGCCAGCAGTTTCGTTACACTGCGTGACAGTTACAATGAGCAGTTCTTC
CDR3 protein: CASSFVTLRDSYNEQFF

clone size: .
J gene: TRBJ2-7
V gene: TRBV27
D gene: TRBD1
CDR3 DNA: TGTGCCAGCAGCTTAAACCCCCGACAGGGCAGGGGGCGGTACGAGCAGTACTTC
CDR3 protein: CASSLNPRQGRGRYEQYF

clone size: few
J gene: TRBJ1-4
V gene: TRBV4-2
D gene: .
CDR3 DNA: TGTGCCAGCAGCCAGCCCCCGGGACACGAGGGAAAACTGTTTTTT
CDR3 protein: CASSQPPGHEGKLFF

clone size: .
J gene: TRBJ2-4
V gene: TRBV29-1
D gene: TRBD2
CDR3 DNA: TGCAGCGTCCTCGCGACGGGGGGATCCAAAAACATTCAGTACTTC
CDR3 protein: CSVLATGGSKNIQYF

clone size: .
J gene: TRBJ2-1
V gene: TRBV28
D gene: .
CDR3 DNA: TGTGCCAGCAGTTTGCCCGGGACTCTCATCGATGGTGAGCAGTTCTTC
CDR3 protein: CASSLPGTLIDGEQFF

clone size: .
J gene: TRBJ1-6
V gene: TRBV4-1
D gene: .
CDR3 DNA: TGCGCCAGCAGCGAGGCCTTTGATTCACCCCTCCACTTT
CDR3 protein: CASSEAFDSPLHF

clone size: few
J gene: TRBJ2-7
V gene: TRBV28
D gene: .
CDR3 DNA: TGTGCCAGCAGCCCCGGGCCAGCGCCCTACGAGCAGTACTTC
CDR3 protein: CASSPGPAPYEQYF

clone size: .
J gene: TRBJ2-5
V gene: TRBV28
D gene: .
CDR3 DNA: TGTGCCAGCAGTGATCTGCCCGCTCGGGGTCTTGGAGAGACCCAGTACTTC
CDR3 protein: CASSDLPARGLGETQYF

clone size: .
J gene: TRBJ1-2
V gene: TRBV7-2
D gene: .
CDR3 DNA: TGTGCCAGCAGCCTGGGGGGGGCCACCTCCTATGGCTACACCTTC
CDR3 protein: CASSLGGATSYGYTF

clone size: .
J gene: TRBJ1-2
V gene: TRBV28
D gene: .
CDR3 DNA: TGTGCCAGCAGTTTCCGCGGGGGGTTAGCCGGCTACACCTTC
CDR3 protein: CASSFRGGLAGYTF